This T cell receptor (beta chain) was sequenced for a study of cytomegalovirus exposure and HLA in healthy donors. At the level of the study: Early on, a data release was issued that held 85 million to 95 million unique TCRs from HLA-typed donors.

About this clone: The antigen is not known.

In the PCR, 60 Vbeta and 13 Jbeta primers were used. This table comes from immunoSEQ multiplex PCR, and its TCRdb copy is limited to in-frame clones, with some not included. Of over 85,000 clones listed, 76% are singletons. V was clipped by 2 bases and J by 5 bases, with 15 bases between them. CDR1 is MNHEY, CDR2 SVGAGI, per germline. This CDR3 contains 15 residues. Findings and caveats of the study: About 87% or about 30% of the time was how often most TCR beta V segments were productive, according to an earlier analysis. The study recorded over 150 TCR beta chains that were cytomegalovirus-associated. Later analysis demonstrated an association between a missense DCLRE1C variant and TCR beta V- and J-gene trimming.

This receptor was obtained from a man under 40 in good health and CMV-seropositive. The V call is TRBV6-5, the J call TRBJ2-5; no clear D gene. Sequenced material: PBMCs. CDR3 amino acids: CASSYTRHGQETQYF. The CDR3 DNA follows: TGTGCCAGCAGTTACACCCGACACGGCCAGGAGACCCAGTACTTC.